These 12 T cell receptor beta chains were sequenced from one sample in a study of blood T cell repertoires in COVID-19 (dated by TCRdb to 2018 to 2020). Libraries came from the immunoSEQ multiplex PCR assay. TCRdb obtained this table from immuneACCESS and retained in-frame rearrangements with V and J assigned. These tables miss some clones; where compared with another copy, unresolved V genes account for less than half of the shortfall, and the remainder is unexplained. Here the sample has more than 50,000 clones; about 81% occur a single time. In total, the top ten clones hold 10% to 15% of the sample. The sample taken for sequencing was peripheral blood. The receptors were gathered from a human donor in a cohort sampled during active COVID-19.

The chain combines TRBV2 with TRBJ2-1; no firm D call. CDR3 length: 12 residues. The ends were cut back, 6 bases at V and 1 base at J, with 4 bases in the middle. The germline CDR1 and CDR2 sequences are SNHLY and FYNNEI. Written as DNA, the CDR3 is TGTGCCAGCAGCACTTCCTACAATGAGCAGTTCTTC. This encodes CASSTSYNEQFF. Supplemented by reference TRBV2 and TRBJ2-1, the full variable domain reads EPEVTQTPSHQVTQMGQEVILRCVPISNHLYFYWYRQILGQKVEFLVSFYNNEISEKSEIFDDQFSVERPDGSNFTLKIRSTKLEDSAMYFCASSTSYNEQFFGPGTRLTVL.

The chain is built from TRBV9 and TRBJ1-3; 7 bases are shared with TRBD1. Germline V gene sequence: CDR1 SGDLS, CDR2 YYNGEE. This CDR3 contains 13 residues. The ends lost 7 bases at V and 4 bases at J; junction bases unmatched: 5. The CDR3 loop reads CASGRTGGNTIYF. The CDR3 nucleotides are TGTGCCAGCGGGAGGACAGGAGGAAACACCATATATTTT.

This clone has only a few counts. The V and J genes are TRBV5-1 and TRBJ2-7; 8 nucleotides line up with TRBD2. CDR1 is SGHRS, CDR2 YFSETQ, per germline. The CDR3 sequence is 16 residues long. The junction had 7 bases not matched to a gene; V was cut back by 0 bases and J by 2 bases. The CDR3 region is CASSLAPSGRPYEQYF. The CDR3 DNA reads TGCGCCAGCAGCTTGGCCCCTAGCGGGCGCCCCTACGAGCAGTACTTC. The full variable domain, in which reference TRBV5-1 and TRBJ2-7 provide the parts outside the CDR3, is KAGVTQTPRYLIKTRGQQVTLSCSPISGHRSVSWYQQTPGQGLQFLFEYFSETQRNKGNFPGRFSGRQFSNSRSEMNVSTLELGDSALYLCASSLAPSGRPYEQYFGPGTRLTVT.

This clone has more than one count but fewer than ten. The chain employs TRBV5-1 and TRBJ1-4, with D possibly TRBD1 on 5 matching bases. The CDR3 loop spans 15 amino acids. CDR1 is SGHRS, CDR2 YFSETQ, per germline. The ends were cut back, 3 bases at V and 6 bases at J, with 15 bases in the middle. The CDR3: CASSSRRADHEKLFF. The CDR3 nucleotides are TGCGCCAGCAGCTCGCGCAGGGCGGATCATGAAAAACTGTTTTTT.

The V call is TRBV29-1, the J call TRBJ2-3, with D perhaps matching TRBD1 (6 bases). The CDR3 sequence is 14 residues long. Germline V gene sequence: CDR1 SQVTM, CDR2 ANQGSEA. Deletions cut 3 bases from V and 4 bases from J, with 14 bases between. CDR3 region: CSVETGRGPDTQYF. In nucleotides, the CDR3 is TGCAGCGTTGAGACGGGCAGGGGCCCAGATACGCAGTATTTT.

The chain employs TRBV7-9 and TRBJ1-4, with 7 nucleotides matching TRBD1. Germline-derived CDR1 and CDR2 are SEHNR and FQNEAQ (reference sequence). The CDR3 spans 15 residues. The ends lost 6 bases at V and 10 bases at J; junction bases unmatched: 14. The CDR3 bases are TGTGCCAGCAGTCGCAATCGGGACAGCGGTGGAAAACTGTTTTTT. It translates to CASSRNRDSGGKLFF.

The chain is built from TRBV6-5 and TRBJ2-5; 7 bases are shared with TRBD1. This CDR3 has 12 amino acids. Germline V lookup: CDR1 MNHEY, CDR2 SVGAGI. Germline trimming cut 6 bases from V and 5 bases from J; bases unmatched to any gene: 3. CDR3 protein: CASSGQEETQYF. The CDR3 nucleotides read TGTGCCAGCAGCGGACAGGAGGAGACCCAGTACTTC.

The chain combines TRBV5-1 with TRBJ1-6; D is perhaps TRBD1 (6 bases). Germline loops: CDR1 SGHRS, CDR2 YFSETQ. The CDR3 has 17 residues. V was cut by 0 bases and J by 4 bases, with 14 bases left in between. The chain's CDR3 is CASSLGTGSKYNSPLHF. CDR3 coding DNA: TGCGCCAGCAGCTTGGGCACAGGGTCGAAATATAATTCACCCCTCCACTTT.

CDR3 loop: CASSSRNRGSEQFF. The CDR3 bases are TGTGCCAGCAGCTCACGTAACCGGGGATCCGAGCAGTTCTTC. The genes are TRBV7-2 and TRBJ2-1, with D perhaps matching TRBD2 (5 bases). This CDR3 region has 14 residues. The germline V gene encodes CDR1 SGHTA and CDR2 FQGNSA. With 4 bases removed from V and 10 bases from J, the gap between germline ends came to 17 bases.

This clone was detected only a few times. The chain employs TRBV6-6 and TRBJ2-4, with D possibly TRBD2 on 6 matching bases. Trimming stripped 5 bases from V and 0 bases from J, with 23 bases between. This CDR3 is 19 amino acids long. CDR1 is MNHNY and CDR2 is SVGAGI in the germline V gene (reference sequence). This CDR3 reads CASSPTAGSGQLAKNIQYF. In DNA form, the CDR3 reads TGTGCCAGCAGTCCAACGGCGGGGTCAGGCCAACTAGCCAAAAACATTCAGTACTTC.

The chain combines TRBV7-9 with TRBJ2-5; tentative D call: TRBD2 (5 bases). CDR3 size: 14 residues. Trimming removed 1 base at V and 1 base at J, with 7 bases between. The germline V gene has CDR1 SEHNR and CDR2 FQNEAQ (reference sequence). The CDR3: CASSLGGIQETQYF. The CDR3 nucleotides are TGTGCCAGCAGCTTAGGAGGGATCCAAGAGACCCAGTACTTC.

This clone was detected a few times. The chain joins TRBV5-4 to TRBJ2-2; D perhaps matches TRBD2 (7 bases). The CDR3 contains 17 residues. The V end lost 2 bases, the J end lost 0 bases, and 14 bases lay between the germline ends. In germline, CDR1 is SGHNT, CDR2 YYREEE (reference sequence). The DNA of the CDR3 is TGTGCCAGCAGCTTAATTGGGCGGGGGCCGAACACCGGGGAGCTGTTTTTT. Translated: CASSLIGRGPNTGELFF.